The entry that follows covers one T cell receptor (beta chain) sequence. Authors' data handling: Amplification of reference gene primers provided the estimated nucleated cell counts. The protocol was immunoSEQ multiplex PCR, while the TCRdb copy is restricted to in-frame clones and leaves out a portion. V and J calls plus clone size are reproduced from that table; the DNA served to infer D and trimming. The sample contains around 300,000 clones, 83% of which appear only once. CDR1 is MNHEY and CDR2 is SMNVEV in the germline V gene (reference sequence). V dropped 3 bases and J dropped 0; count of bases not matched to a gene: 5. The CDR3 is 16 residues long. The record originates from a study of blood T cell repertoires in COVID-19. Study-level background: Sites across the United States, Italy and Spain contributed samples from acute and convalescent COVID-19.

The V call is TRBV27, the J call TRBJ2-5; 9 bases map to TRBD2. What was sequenced was peripheral blood. The source of this sequence is a woman in her 50s who had recovered from COVID-19. The CDR3 region is CASSLSSGEYQETQYF. The DNA of the CDR3 is TGTGCCAGCAGTTTGTCTAGCGGGGAGTACCAAGAGACCCAGTACTTC.